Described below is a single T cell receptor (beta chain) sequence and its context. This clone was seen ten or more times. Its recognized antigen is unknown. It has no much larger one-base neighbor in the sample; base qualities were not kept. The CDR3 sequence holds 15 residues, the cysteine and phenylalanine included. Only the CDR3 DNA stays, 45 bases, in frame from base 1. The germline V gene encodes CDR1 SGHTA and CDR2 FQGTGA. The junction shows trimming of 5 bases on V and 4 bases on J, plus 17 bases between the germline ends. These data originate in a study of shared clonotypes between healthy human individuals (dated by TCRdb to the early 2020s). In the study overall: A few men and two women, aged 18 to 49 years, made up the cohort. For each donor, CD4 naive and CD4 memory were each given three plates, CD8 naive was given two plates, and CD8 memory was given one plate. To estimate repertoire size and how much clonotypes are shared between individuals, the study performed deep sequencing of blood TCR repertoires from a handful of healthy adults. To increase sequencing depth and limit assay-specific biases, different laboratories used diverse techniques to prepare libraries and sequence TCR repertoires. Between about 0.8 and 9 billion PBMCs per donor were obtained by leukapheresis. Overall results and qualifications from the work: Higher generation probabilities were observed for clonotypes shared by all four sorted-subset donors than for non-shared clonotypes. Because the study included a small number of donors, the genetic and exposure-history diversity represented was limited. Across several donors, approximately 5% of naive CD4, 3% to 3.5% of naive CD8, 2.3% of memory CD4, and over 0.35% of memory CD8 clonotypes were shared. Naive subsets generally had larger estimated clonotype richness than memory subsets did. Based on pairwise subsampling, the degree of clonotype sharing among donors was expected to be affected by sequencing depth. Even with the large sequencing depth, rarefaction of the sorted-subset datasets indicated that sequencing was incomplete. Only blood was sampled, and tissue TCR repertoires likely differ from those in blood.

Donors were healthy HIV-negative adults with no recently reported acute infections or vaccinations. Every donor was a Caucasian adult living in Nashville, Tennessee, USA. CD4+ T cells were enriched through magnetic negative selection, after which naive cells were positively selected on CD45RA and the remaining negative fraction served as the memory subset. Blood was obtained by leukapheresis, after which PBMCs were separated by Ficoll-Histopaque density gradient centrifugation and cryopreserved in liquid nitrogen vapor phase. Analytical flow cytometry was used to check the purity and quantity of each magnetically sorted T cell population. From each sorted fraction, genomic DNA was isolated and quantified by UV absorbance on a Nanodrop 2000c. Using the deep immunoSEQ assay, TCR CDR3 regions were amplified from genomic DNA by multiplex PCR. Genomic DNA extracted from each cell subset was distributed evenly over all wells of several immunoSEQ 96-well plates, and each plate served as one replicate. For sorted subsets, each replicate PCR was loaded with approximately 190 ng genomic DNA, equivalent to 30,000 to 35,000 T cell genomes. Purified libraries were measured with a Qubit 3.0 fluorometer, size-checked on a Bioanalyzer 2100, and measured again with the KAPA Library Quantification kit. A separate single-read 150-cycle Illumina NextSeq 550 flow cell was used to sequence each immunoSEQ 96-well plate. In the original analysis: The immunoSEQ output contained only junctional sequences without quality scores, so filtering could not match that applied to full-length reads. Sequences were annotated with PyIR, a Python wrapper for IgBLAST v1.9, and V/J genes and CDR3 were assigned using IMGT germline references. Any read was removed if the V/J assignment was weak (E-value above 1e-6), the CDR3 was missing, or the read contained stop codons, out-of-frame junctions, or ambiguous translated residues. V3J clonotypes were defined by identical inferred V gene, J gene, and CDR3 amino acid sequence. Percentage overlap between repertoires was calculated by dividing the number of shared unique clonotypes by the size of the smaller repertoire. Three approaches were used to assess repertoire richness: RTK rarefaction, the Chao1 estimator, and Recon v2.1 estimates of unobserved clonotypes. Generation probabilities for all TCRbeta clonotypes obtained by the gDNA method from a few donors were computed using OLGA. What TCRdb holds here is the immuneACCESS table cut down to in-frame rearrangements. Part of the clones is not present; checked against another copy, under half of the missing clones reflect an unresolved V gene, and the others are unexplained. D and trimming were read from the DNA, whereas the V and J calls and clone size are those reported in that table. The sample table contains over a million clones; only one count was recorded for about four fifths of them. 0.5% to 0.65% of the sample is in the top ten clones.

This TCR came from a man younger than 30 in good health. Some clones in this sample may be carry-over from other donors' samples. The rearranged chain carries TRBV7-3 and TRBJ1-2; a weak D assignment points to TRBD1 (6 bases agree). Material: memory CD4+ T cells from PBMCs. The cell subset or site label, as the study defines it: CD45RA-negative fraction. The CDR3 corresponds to CASSPYGGRFYGYTF. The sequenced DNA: TGTGCCAGCAGCCCCTACGGGGGCAGATTCTATGGCTACACCTTC.